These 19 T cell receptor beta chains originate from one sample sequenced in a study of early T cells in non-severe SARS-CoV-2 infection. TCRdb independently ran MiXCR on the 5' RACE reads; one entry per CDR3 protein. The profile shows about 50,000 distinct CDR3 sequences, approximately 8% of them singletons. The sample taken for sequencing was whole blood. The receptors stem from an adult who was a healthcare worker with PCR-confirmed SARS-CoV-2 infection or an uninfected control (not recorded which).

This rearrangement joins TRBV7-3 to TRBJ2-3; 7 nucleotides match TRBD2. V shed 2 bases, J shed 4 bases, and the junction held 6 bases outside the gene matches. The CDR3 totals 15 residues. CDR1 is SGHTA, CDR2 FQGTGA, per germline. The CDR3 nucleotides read TGTGCCAGCAGCTTACGCGCGGGAGACTCAGATACGCAGTATTTT. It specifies CASSLRAGDSDTQYF.

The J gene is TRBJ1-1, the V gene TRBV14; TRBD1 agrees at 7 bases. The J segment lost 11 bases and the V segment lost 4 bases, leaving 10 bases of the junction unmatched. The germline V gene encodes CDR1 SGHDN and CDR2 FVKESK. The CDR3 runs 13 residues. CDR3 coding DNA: TGTGCCAGCAGCCTGAAGCAGGGGGACAGCGCTTTCTTT. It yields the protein CASSLKQGDSAFF.

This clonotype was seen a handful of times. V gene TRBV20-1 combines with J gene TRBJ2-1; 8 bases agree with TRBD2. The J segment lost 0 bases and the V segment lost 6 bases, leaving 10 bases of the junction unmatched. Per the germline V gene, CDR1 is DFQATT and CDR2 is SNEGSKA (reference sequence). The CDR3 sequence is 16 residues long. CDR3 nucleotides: TGCAGTGCCTTCCACCGAGCGGGGGCCTCCTACAATGAGCAGTTCTTC. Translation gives CSAFHRAGASYNEQFF.

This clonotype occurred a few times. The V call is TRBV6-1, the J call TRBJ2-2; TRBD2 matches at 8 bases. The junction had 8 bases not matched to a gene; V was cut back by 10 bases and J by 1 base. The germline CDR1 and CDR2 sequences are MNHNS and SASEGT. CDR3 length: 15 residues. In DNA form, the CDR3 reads TGTGCCATCTCCGGGACTAGTTTGAACACCGGGGAGCTGTTTTTT. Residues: CAISGTSLNTGELFF.

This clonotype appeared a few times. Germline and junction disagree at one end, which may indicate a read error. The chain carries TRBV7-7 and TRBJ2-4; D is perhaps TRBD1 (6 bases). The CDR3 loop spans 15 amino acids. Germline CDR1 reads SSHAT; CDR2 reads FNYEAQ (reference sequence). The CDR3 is CASSLAPGGRNIQYF. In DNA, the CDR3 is TGTGCTAGCAGCTTAGCGCCTGGGGGCAGAAACATTCAGTACTTC.

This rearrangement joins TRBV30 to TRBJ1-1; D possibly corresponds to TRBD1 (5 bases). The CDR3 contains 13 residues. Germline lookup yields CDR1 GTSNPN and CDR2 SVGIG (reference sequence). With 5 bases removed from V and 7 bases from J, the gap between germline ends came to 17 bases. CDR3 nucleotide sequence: TGTGCCTGGTTGGGACCCGGCCGCCTTGAAGCTTTCTTT. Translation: CAWLGPGRLEAFF.

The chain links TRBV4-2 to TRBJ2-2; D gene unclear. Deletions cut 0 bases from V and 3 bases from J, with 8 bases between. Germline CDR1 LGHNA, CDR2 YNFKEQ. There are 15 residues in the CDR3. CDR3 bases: TGTGCCAGCAGCCAAGATAGACAACACACCGGGGAGCTGTTTTTT. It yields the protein CASSQDRQHTGELFF.

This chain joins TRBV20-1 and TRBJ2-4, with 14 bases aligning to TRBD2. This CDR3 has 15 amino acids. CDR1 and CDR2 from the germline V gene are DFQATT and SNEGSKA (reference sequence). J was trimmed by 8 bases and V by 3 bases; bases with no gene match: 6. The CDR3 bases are TGCAGTGCTAGTGGACTAGCGGGGGGATTAGACATTCAGTACTTC. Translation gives CSASGLAGGLDIQYF.

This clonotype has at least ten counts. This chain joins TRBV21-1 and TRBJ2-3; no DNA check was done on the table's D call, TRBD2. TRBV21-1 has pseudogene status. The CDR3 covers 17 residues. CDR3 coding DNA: TGTGCCAGCAGCAGACACCCTCGGGCCCTTGGCACAGATACGCAGTATTTT. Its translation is CASSRHPRALGTDTQYF.

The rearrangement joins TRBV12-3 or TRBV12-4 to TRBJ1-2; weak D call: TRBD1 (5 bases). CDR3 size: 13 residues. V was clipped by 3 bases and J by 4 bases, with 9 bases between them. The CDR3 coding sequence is TGTGCCAGCAGTTTGCTCGGGGGCTATGGCTACACCTTC. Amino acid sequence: CASSLLGGYGYTF.

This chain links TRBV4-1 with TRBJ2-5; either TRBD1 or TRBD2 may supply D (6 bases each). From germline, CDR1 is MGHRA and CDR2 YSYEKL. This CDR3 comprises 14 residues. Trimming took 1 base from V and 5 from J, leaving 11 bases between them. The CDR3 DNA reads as TGCGCCAGCAGCCAAGTAGGGGGGCAGGAGACCCAGTACTTC. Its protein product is CASSQVGGQETQYF.

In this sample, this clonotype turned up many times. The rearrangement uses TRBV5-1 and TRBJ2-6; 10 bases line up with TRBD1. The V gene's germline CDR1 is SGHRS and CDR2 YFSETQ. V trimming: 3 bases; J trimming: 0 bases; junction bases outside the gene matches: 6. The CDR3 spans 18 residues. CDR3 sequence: CASSSRDRGTSGANVLTF. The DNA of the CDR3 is TGCGCCAGCAGCTCGAGGGACAGGGGAACCTCTGGGGCCAACGTCCTGACTTTC.

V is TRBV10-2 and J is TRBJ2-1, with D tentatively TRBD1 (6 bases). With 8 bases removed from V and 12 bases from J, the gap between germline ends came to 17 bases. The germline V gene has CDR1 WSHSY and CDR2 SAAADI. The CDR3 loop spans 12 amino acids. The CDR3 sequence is CASWVGGLRQFF. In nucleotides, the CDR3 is TGCGCCAGCTGGGTTGGGGGCCTAAGGCAGTTCTTC.

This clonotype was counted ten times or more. For the CDR3, the DNA is TGTGCCAGCAGCTTAGCGGCAGAGGGGTCACCCCTCCACTTT. It codes for CASSLAAEGSPLHF. The rearrangement uses TRBV7-8 and TRBJ1-6; possibly TRBD1 for D (5 bases). The V end was cut by 0 bases, the J end by 10 bases, with 10 bases between. Germline-derived CDR1 and CDR2 are SGHVS and FQNEAQ. This CDR3 contains 14 residues.

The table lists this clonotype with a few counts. CDR3 in amino acids: CASRPGSSYEQYF. In nucleotides, the CDR3 is TGTGCCAGCAGGCCGGGGAGCTCCTACGAGCAGTACTTC. The rearrangement uses TRBV28 and TRBJ2-7, with D possibly being TRBD2 (5 bases). The germline V and J ends were trimmed by 6 bases and 0 bases, with 9 bases remaining between them. The CDR3 consists of 13 residues. Per the germline V gene, CDR1 is MDHEN and CDR2 is SYDVKM.

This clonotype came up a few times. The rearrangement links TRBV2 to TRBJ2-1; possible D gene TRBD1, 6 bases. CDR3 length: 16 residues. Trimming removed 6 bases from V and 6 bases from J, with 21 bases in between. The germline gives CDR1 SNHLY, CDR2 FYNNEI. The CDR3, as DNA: TGTGCCAGCAGGGAGCTTAACAGGGATTCGAGCAATGAGCAGTTCTTC. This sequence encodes CASRELNRDSSNEQFF.

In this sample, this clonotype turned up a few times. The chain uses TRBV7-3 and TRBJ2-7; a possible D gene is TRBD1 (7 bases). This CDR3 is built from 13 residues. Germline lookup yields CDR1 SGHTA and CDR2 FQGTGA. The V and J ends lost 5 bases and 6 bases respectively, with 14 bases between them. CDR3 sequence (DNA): TGTGCCAGCAGCATGGGACAGACTAGCGAGCAGTACTTC. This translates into CASSMGQTSEQYF.

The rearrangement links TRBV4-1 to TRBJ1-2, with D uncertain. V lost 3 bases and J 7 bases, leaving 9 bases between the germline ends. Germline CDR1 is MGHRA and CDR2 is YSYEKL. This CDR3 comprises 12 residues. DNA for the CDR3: TGCGCCAGCAGCCATGGGAGGCTTGGCTACACCTTC. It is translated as CASSHGRLGYTF.

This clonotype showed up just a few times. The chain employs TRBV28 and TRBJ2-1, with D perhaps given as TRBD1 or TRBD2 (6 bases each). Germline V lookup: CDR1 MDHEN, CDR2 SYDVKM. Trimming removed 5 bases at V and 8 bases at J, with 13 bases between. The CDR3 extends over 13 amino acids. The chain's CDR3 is CASSVRGRHEQFF. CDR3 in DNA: TGTGCCAGCAGTGTCCGGGGGCGCCATGAGCAGTTCTTC.